This T cell receptor (beta chain) is drawn from a study of OX40 agonist ivuxolimab in advanced cancers. Patients were ineligible given autoimmune disease history or systemic immunosuppression. Researchers took blood at baseline, on cycle 4 day 1, and on cycle 7 day 1. Clones were sequenced by immunoSEQ multiplex PCR, and TCRdb holds only the in-frame ones, with some missing. The sample lists around 82,000 clones; around 88% were seen once. With 6 bases clipped from V and 1 base from J, the junction kept 2 bases outside the gene matches. Germline CDR1 is MDHEN and CDR2 is SYDVKM. This CDR3 has 13 amino acids.

The V and J genes are TRBV28 and TRBJ2-7, with TRBD2 matching over 8 bases. The receptor was derived from an adult with an advanced solid tumor such as melanoma, head and neck, liver or kidney cancer. Sequences were derived from CD4+ or CD8+ T cells sorted from blood, sampled in a trial of the OX40 agonist ivuxolimab. CDR3 DNA: TGTGCCAGCAGGGCGGGAGGATCCTACGAGCAGTACTTC. The encoded protein is CASRAGGSYEQYF.